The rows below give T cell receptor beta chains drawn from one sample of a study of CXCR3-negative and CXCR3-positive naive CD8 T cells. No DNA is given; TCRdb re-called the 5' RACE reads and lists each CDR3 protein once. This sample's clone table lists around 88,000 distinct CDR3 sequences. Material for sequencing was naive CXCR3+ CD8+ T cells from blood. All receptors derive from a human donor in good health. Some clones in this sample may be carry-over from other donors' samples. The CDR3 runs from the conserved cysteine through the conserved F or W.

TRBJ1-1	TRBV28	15	CASSFSGGMNTEAFF
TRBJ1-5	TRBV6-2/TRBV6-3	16	CASTPDWGGENQPQHF
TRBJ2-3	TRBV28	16	CATSGGGGVLTDTQYF
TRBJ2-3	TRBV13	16	CASSSRTSGRTDTRYF
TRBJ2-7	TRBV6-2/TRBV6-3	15	CASSDPGSQGNEQYF
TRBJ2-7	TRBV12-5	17	CASGLLTPGPPIYEQYF
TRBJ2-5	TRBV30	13	CAWSQQGRETQYF
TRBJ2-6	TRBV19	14	CASSTYRVKDVLTF
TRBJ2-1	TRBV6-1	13	CASPPPTAHEQFF
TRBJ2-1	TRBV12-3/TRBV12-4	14	CASRQDSIVNEQFF
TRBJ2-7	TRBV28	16	CASSIPTSGSSYEQYF
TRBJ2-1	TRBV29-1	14	CSVIRTSGRSEQFF
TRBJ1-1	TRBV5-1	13	CASSKTPQDEAFF
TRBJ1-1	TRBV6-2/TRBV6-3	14	CASSYFSMNTEAFF
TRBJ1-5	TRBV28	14	CASSQWTANQPQHF
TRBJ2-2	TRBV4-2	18	CASSQEDVGSLVYGELFF
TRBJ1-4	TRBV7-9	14	CASSSVGEEEKLFF
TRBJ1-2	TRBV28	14	CASTPPGQLYGYTF
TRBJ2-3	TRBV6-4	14	CASSDGGSTDTQYF
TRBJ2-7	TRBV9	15	CASSVGTSGDYEQYF
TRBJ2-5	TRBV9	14	CASSVAVDWETQYF
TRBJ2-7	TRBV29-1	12	CSSRDQGYEQYF
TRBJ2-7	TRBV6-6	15	CASSSSGDSLYEQYF
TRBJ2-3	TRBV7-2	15	CASSPWTSYTDTQYF
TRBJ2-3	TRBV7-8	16	CASSHLSREGEDTQYF
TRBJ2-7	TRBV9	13	CASSVGAGGEQYF
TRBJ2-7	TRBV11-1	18	CASSTLFPDGTYTYEQYF
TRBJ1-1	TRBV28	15	CASSWDRVVDTEAFF
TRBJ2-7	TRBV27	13	CASSPGGGFEQYF
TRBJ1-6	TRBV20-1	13	CSARLTANSPLHF
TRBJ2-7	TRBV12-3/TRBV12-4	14	CASKRSGSAYEQYF
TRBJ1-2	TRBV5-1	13	CASSPGTGDGYTF
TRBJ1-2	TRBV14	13	CASIPLGATDYTF
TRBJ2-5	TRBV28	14	CASSSATYQETQYF